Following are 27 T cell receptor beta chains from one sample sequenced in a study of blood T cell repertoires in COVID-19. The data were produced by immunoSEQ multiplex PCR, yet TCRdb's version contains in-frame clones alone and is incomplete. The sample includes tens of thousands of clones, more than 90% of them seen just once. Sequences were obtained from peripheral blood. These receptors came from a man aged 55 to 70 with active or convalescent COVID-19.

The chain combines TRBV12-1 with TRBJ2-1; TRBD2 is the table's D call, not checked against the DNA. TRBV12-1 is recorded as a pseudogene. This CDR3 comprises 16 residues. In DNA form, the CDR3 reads TGTGCCAGCATCGATAGCGGCGGGAGCTCCTACAATGAGCAGTTCTTC. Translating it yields CASIDSGGSSYNEQFF.

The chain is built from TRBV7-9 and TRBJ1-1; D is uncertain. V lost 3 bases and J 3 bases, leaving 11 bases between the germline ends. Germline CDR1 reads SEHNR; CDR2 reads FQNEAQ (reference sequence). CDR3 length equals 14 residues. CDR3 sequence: CASSLESRHTEAFF. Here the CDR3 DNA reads TGTGCCAGCAGCTTGGAGTCCAGACACACTGAAGCTTTCTTT.

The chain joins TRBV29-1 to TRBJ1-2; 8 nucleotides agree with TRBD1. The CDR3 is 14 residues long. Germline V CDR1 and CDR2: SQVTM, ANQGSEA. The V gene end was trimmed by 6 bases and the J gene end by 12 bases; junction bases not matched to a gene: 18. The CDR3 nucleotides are TGCAGCGTGTACGTGCAGGGGGCAATCCGGGGAAACACCTTC. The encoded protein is CSVYVQGAIRGNTF.

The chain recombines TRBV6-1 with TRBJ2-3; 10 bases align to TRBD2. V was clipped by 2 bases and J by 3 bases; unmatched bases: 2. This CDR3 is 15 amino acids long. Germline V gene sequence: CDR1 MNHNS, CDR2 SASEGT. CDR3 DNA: TGTGCCAGCAGTGAACCAGCGGGGGGGACAGATACGCAGTATTTT. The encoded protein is CASSEPAGGTDTQYF.

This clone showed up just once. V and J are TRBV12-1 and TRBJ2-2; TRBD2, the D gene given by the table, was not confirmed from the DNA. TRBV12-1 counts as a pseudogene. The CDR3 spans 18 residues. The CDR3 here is CASRTLAGGPRQTGELFF. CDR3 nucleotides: TGTGCCAGCAGAACACTAGCGGGGGGGCCACGTCAGACCGGGGAGCTGTTTTTT.

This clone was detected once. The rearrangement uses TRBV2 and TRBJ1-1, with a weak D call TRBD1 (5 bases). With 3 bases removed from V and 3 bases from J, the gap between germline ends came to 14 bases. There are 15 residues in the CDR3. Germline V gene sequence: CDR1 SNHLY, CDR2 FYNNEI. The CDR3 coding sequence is TGTGCCAGCAGTGAGCGGCTCCCGGGGGACACTGAAGCTTTCTTT. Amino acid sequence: CASSERLPGDTEAFF. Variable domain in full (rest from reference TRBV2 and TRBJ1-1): EPEVTQTPSHQVTQMGQEVILRCVPISNHLYFYWYRQILGQKVEFLVSFYNNEISEKSEIFDDQFSVERPDGSNFTLKIRSTKLEDSAMYFCASSERLPGDTEAFFGQGTRLTVV.

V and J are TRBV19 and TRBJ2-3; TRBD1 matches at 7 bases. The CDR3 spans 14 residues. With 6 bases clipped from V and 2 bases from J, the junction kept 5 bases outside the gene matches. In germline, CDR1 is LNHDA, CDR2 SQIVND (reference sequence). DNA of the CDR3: TGTGCCAGTAGACCAGGGGGTAACACAGATACGCAGTATTTT. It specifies CASRPGGNTDTQYF.

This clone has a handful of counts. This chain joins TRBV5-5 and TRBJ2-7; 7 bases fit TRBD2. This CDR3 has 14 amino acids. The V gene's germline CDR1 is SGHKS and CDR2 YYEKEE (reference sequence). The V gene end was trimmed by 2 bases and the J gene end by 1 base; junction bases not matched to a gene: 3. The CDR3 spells CASSLVSGSYEQYF. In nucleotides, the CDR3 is TGTGCCAGCAGCTTAGTTAGCGGGTCCTACGAGCAGTACTTC.

CDR3 sequence reads: CASSPGTAETQYF. The CDR3 DNA reads as TGTGCCAGCAGCCCGGGGACAGCGGAGACCCAGTACTTC. This sequence joins TRBV7-2 and TRBJ2-5, with 7 bases matching TRBD1. V lost 5 bases to trimming and J lost 5 bases; unmatched junction nucleotides: 5. Germline CDR1 reads SGHTA; CDR2 reads FQGNSA. CDR3 length: 13 amino acids.

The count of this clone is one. The CDR3 nucleotides are TGCGCCAGCAGCGGCCCCGGGACAGTGGGAACCTACAATGAGCAGTTCTTC. Translating gives CASSGPGTVGTYNEQFF. J is TRBJ2-1 and V is TRBV5-1; 7 bases match TRBD1. Per the germline V gene, CDR1 is SGHRS and CDR2 is YFSETQ. V lost 4 bases, J lost 2 bases, and 12 bases stayed unmatched. CDR3 length: 17 amino acids.

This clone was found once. The CDR3 here is CASSLTGFNEQFF. The CDR3 region has the DNA TGCGCCAGCAGCCTGACAGGGTTCAATGAGCAGTTCTTC. The V call is TRBV5-1, the J call TRBJ2-1; 7 bases fit TRBD1. CDR1 and CDR2 from the germline V gene are SGHRS and YFSETQ. The CDR3 sequence is 13 residues long. With 4 bases clipped from V and 6 bases from J, the junction kept 4 bases outside the gene matches.

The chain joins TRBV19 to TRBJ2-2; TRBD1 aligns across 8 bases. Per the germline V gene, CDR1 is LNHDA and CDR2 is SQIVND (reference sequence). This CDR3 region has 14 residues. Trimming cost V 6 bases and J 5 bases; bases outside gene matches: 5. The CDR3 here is CASRDRGWTGELFF. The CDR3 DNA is TGTGCCAGTAGAGACAGGGGTTGGACCGGGGAGCTGTTTTTT. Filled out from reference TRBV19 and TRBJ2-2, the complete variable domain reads DGGITQSPKYLFRKEGQNVTLSCEQNLNHDAMYWYRQDPGQGLRLIYYSQIVNDFQKGDIAEGYSVSREKKESFPLTVTSAQKNPTAFYLCASRDRGWTGELFFGEGSRLTVL.

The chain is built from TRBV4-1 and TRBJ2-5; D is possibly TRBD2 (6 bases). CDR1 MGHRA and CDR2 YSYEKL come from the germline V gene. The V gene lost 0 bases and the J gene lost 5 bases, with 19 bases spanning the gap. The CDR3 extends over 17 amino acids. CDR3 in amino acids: CASSQDVVSGVVETQYF. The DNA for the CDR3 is TGCGCCAGCAGCCAAGATGTAGTATCGGGGGTTGTGGAGACCCAGTACTTC.

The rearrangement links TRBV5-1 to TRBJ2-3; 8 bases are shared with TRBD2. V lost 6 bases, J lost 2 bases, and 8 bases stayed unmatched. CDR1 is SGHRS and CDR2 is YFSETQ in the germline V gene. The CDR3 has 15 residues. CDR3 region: CASMGQRGPTDTQYF. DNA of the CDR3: TGCGCCAGCATGGGCCAGCGGGGGCCCACAGATACGCAGTATTTT.

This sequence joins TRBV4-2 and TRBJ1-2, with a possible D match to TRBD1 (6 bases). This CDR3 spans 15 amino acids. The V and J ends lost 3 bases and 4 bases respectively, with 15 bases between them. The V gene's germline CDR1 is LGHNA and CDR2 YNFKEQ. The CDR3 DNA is TGTGCCAGCAGCCACGCGGAGGGAGGGGGCTATGGCTACACCTTC. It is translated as CASSHAEGGGYGYTF.

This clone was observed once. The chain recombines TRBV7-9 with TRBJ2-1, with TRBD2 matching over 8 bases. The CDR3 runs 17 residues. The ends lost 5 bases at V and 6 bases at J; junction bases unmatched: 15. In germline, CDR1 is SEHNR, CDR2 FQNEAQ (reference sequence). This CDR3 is CASSVSGTRRFRNEQFF. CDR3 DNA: TGTGCCAGCAGCGTCTCCGGGACTAGAAGATTTCGCAATGAGCAGTTCTTC.

The CDR3 loop reads CASSPSQGKASPLHF. The CDR3 DNA reads as TGTGCCAGCAGTCCTTCGCAGGGAAAGGCTTCACCCCTCCACTTT. The chain joins TRBV28 to TRBJ1-6; D possibly corresponds to TRBD1 (5 bases). Germline CDR1 is MDHEN and CDR2 is SYDVKM. The CDR3 is made up of 15 amino acids. The V gene lost 5 bases and the J gene lost 9 bases, with 17 bases spanning the gap.

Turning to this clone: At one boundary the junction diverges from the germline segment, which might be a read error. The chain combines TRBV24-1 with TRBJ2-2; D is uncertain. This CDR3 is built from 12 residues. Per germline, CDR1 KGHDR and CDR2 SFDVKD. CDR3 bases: TGTGCCACGAGTGGTAGGAGCGGGGAGCTGTTTTTT. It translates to CATSGRSGELFF.

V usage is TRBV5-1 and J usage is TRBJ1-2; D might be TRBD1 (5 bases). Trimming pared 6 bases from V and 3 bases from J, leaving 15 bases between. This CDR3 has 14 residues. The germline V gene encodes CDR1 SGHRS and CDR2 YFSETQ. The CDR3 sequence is CASKRQGSDYGYTF. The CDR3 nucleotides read TGCGCCAGCAAACGGCAGGGATCAGACTATGGCTACACCTTC.

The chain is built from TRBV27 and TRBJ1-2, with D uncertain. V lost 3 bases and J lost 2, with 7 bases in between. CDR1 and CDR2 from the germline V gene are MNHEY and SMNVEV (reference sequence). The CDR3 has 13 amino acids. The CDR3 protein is CASSLAGNYGYTF. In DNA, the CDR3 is TGTGCCAGCAGTTTGGCGGGGAACTATGGCTACACCTTC.

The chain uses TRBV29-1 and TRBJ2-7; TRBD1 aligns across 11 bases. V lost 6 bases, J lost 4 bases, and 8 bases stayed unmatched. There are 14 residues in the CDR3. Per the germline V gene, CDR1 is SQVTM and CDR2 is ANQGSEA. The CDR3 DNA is TGCAGCGTGGAGGCGGGACAGGGGGTATACGAGCAGTACTTC. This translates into CSVEAGQGVYEQYF.

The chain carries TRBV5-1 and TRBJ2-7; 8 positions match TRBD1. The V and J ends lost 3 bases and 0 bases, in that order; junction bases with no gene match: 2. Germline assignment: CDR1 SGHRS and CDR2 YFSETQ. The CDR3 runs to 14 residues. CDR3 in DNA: TGCGCCAGCAGCTACAGGGGGGACTCCTACGAGCAGTACTTC. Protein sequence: CASSYRGDSYEQYF.

CDR3 sequence: CASSYRGKGSDYGYTF. CDR3 coding DNA: TGTGCCAGCAGCTACAGGGGGAAGGGAAGCGATTATGGCTACACCTTC. This chain uses TRBV7-9 with TRBJ1-2, with 8 bases identical to TRBD1. V was clipped by 4 bases and J by 5 bases; unmatched bases: 12. CDR1 is SEHNR and CDR2 is FQNEAQ in the germline V gene (reference sequence). The CDR3 loop spans 16 amino acids.

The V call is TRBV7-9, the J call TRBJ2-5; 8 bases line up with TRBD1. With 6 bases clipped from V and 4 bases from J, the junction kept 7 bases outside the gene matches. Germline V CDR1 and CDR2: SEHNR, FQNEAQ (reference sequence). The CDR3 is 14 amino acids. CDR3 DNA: TGTGCCAGCAGGGGGTTTGGACAGGGAGAGACCCAGTACTTC. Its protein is CASRGFGQGETQYF.

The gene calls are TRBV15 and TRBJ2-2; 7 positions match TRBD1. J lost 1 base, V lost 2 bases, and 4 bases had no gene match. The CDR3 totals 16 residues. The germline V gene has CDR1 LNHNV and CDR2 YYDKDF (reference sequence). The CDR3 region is CATSRLTGLNTGELFF. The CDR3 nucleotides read TGTGCCACCAGCAGATTGACAGGGTTGAACACCGGGGAGCTGTTTTTT.

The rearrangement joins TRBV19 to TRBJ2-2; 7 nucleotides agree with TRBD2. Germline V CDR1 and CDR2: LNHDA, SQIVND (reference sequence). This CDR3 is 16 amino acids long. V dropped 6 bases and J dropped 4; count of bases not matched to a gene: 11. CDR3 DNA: TGTGCCAGTAGCCGAGGGATACTAGCGAGCACCGGGGAGCTGTTTTTT. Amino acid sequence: CASSRGILASTGELFF.

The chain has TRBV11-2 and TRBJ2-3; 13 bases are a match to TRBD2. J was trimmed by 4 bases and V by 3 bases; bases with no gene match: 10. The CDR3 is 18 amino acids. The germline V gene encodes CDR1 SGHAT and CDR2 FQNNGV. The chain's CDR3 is CASSFWATSGRAADTQYF. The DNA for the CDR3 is TGTGCCAGCAGCTTCTGGGCTACTAGCGGGAGGGCAGCAGATACGCAGTATTTT.